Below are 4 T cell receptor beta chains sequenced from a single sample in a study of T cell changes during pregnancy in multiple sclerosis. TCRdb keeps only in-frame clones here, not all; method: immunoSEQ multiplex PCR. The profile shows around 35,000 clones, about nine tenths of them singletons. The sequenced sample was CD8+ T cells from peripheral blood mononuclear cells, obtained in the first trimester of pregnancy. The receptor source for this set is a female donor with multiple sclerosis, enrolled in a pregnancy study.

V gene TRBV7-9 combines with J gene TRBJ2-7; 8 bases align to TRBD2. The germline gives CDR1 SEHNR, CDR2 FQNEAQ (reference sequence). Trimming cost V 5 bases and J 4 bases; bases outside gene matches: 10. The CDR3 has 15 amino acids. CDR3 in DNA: TGTGCCAGCAGCCCAGCCGGGAGGGATCTATACGAGCAGTACTTC. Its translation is CASSPAGRDLYEQYF. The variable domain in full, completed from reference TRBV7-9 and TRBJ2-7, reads DTGVSQNPRHKITKRGQNVTFRCDPISEHNRLYWYRQTLGQGPEFLTYFQNEAQLEKSRLLSDRFSAERPKGSFSTLEIQRTEQGDSAMYLCASSPAGRDLYEQYFGPGTRLTVT.

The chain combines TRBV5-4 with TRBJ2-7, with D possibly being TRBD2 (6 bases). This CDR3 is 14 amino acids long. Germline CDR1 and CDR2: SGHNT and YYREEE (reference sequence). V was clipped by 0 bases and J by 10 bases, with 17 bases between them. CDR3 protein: CASSLAYGGAGQYF. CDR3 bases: TGTGCCAGCAGCTTGGCCTACGGCGGGGCGGGACAGTACTTC.

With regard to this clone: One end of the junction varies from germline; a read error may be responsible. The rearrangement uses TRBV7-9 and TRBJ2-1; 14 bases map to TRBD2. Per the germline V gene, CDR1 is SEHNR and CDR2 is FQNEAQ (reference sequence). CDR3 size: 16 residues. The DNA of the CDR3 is TGTGCCAGCAGCAATGCCCCCGGACTAGCGGGAGGACCCCCAATCTTC. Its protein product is CASSNAPGLAGGPPIF.

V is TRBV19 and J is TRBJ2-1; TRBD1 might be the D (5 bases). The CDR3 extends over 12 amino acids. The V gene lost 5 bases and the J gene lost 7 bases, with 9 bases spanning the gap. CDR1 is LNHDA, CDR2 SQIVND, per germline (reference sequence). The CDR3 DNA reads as TGTGCCAGTAGTTACCCAGGGAATGAGCAGTTCTTC. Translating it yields CASSYPGNEQFF. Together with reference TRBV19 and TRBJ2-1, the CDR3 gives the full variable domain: DGGITQSPKYLFRKEGQNVTLSCEQNLNHDAMYWYRQDPGQGLRLIYYSQIVNDFQKGDIAEGYSVSREKKESFPLTVTSAQKNPTAFYLCASSYPGNEQFFGPGTRLTVL.